This TCR beta chain was profiled in a study of Graves' ophthalmopathy and Graves' hyperthyroidism. On this clonotype itself: Its specificity is not known. Sequence at one end of the junction differs from germline and may be a read error.

Study conclusions and caveats: Thyroid clonotypes that were expanded above 0.001 frequency mostly also appeared in blood.

RNA transcripts provided the template for amplifying TCR beta CDR3 regions. RT-PCR with HTBI primers came first, then second-round multiplex PCR. MiXCR was run by TCRdb on the multiplex PCR reads, yielding one entry per CDR3 protein. The sample records 200,000 to 300,000 distinct CDR3 sequences, 45% being singletons. CDR3 length: 14 residues. Germline loops: CDR1 SGHNT, CDR2 YYREEE (reference sequence). Specimen: peripheral blood. The rearrangement links TRBV5-4 to TRBJ2-7; either TRBD1 or TRBD2 may fit D (5 bases each). The sequence derives from an adult man with Graves' ophthalmopathy. This CDR3 is CVSSKGTTLNEQYF. As DNA, the CDR3 is TGTGTCAGCAGCAAGGGGACGACCCTCAACGAGCAGTACTTC.